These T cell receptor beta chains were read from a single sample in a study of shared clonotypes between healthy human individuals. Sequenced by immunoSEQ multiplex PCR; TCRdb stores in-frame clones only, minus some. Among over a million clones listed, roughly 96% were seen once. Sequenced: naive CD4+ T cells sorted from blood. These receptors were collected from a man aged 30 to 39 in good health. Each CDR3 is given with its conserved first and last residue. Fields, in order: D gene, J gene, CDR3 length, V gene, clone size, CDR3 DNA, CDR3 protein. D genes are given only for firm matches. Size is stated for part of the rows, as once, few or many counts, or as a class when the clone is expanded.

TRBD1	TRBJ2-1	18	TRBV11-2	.	TGTGCCAGCAGCTTAAAGGCCACCACAGGGGTATCCTACAATGAGCAGTTCTTC	CASSLKATTGVSYNEQFF
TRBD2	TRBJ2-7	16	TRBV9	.	TGTGCCAGCAGCACAGAGGGCCAGAGCGGGAGAGGCGAGCAGTACTTC	CASSTEGQSGRGEQYF
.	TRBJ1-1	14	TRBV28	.	TGTGCCAGCAGTTCCTCCCCAGGGAACACTGAAGCTTTCTTT	CASSSSPGNTEAFF
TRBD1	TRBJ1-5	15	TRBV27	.	TGTGCCAGCAGTTCCGGGACAGGGGGAAATCAGCCCCAGCATTTT	CASSSGTGGNQPQHF
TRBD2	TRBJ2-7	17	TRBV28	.	TGTGCCAGCAGTACTTTATTCGGGACTAGCGGGAGAGGCGAGCAGTACTTC	CASSTLFGTSGRGEQYF
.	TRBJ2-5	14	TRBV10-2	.	TGCGCCAGCAGAACAGTAGGAGTGGAGGAGACCCAGTACTTC	CASRTVGVEETQYF
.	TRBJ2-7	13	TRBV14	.	TGTGCCAGCAGCCTTTTCACTCAGGGCGAGCAGTACTTC	CASSLFTQGEQYF
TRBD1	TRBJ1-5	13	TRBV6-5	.	TGTGCCACCGCGGACAGGGTCCATCAGCCCCAGCATTTT	CATADRVHQPQHF
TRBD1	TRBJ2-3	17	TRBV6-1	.	TGTGCCAGCAGTCAAGGACAGGGTGGCCCGGGGACAGATACGCAGTATTTT	CASSQGQGGPGTDTQYF
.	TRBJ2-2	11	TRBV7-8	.	TGTGCCAGCGAGCGAGGCGGGGAGCTGTTTTTT	CASERGGELFF
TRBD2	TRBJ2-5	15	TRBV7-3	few	TGTGCCAGCAGCTTGGCTAGCGGGAGACTGGAGACCCAGTACTTC	CASSLASGRLETQYF
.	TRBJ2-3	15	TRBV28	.	TGTGCCAGCAGGAGTAGCGGAGTTAGCACAGATACGCAGTATTTT	CASRSSGVSTDTQYF
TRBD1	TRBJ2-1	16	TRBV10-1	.	TGCGCCAGCAGTGAGACGGGACAGGGGTCTTACAATGAGCAGTTCTTC	CASSETGQGSYNEQFF
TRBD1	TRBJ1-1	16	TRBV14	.	TGTGCCAGCAGCCAGAGGACAGGGGTGGGGTGGACTGAAGCTTTCTTT	CASSQRTGVGWTEAFF
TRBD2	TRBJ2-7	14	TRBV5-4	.	TGTGCCAGCAGCTCTAGCGGGTTATCCTACGAGCAGTACTTC	CASSSSGLSYEQYF
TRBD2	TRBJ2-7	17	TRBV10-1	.	TGCGCCAGCAGTGAGTCTATTTTAGCGGGAGGGGCGCGGGAGCAGTACTTC	CASSESILAGGAREQYF
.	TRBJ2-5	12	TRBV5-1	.	TGCGCCAGCAGAATAGGACAAGAGACCCAGTACTTC	CASRIGQETQYF
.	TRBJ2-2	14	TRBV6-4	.	TGTGCCACCCGGAGGACTGCGAACACCGGGGAGCTGTTTTTT	CATRRTANTGELFF
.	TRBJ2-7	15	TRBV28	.	TGTGCCAGCACTCTAGGCCCGGGGCAAATCTACGAGCAGTACTTC	CASTLGPGQIYEQYF
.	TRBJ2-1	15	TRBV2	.	TGTGCCAGCAGTGACCCGGGACGGGCCCACAATGAGCAGTTCTTC	CASSDPGRAHNEQFF
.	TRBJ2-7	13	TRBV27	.	TGTGCCAGCAGTCGGGGCATACTTTACGAGCAGTACTTC	CASSRGILYEQYF
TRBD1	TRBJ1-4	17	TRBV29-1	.	TGCAGCGTTGTTCTATTGGGACAGGGGAAAGCGGATGAAAAACTGTTTTTT	CSVVLLGQGKADEKLFF
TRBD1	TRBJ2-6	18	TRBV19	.	TGTGCCAGTAGTGTGGACAGGGGGATGGGCTCTGGGGCCAACGTCCTGACTTTC	CASSVDRGMGSGANVLTF
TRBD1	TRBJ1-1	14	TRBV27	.	TGTGCCAGCAGTCGACAGGGTTTCTACACTGAAGCTTTCTTT	CASSRQGFYTEAFF
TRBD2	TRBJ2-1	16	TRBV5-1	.	TGCGCCAGCAGCTTGGTCCGGACTAGCCGAGCCAATGAGCAGTTCTTC	CASSLVRTSRANEQFF
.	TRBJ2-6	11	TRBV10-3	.	TGTGCCATCTATGGGGCCAACGTCCTGACTTTC	CAIYGANVLTF
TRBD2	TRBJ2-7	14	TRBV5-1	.	TGCGCCAGCAGCTTGATAGCGGGAGGGGTTGAGCAGTACTTC	CASSLIAGGVEQYF
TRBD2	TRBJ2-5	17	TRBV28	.	TGTGCCAGCAGTTTATTAGGTCTAGCGGGAGGACAAGAGACCCAGTACTTC	CASSLLGLAGGQETQYF
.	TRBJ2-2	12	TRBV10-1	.	TGCGCCAGCAGTGAAATCACCGGGGAGCTGTTTTTT	CASSEITGELFF
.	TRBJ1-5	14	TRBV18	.	TGTGCCAGCTCACCAACTATGAGCAATCAGCCCCAGCATTTT	CASSPTMSNQPQHF
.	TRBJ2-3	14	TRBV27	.	TGTGCCAGCAGCCGACCGGGGGGCACAGATACGCAGTATTTT	CASSRPGGTDTQYF
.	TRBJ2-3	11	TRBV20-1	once	TGCAGTGCTAGACTACCTGATACGCAGTATTTT	CSARLPDTQYF
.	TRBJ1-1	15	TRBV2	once	TGTGCCAGCAGTGAACGTTTTGGGGGCCAAGCAGAAGCTTTCTTT	CASSERFGGQAEAFF
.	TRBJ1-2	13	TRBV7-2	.	TGTGCCAGCACCTTCGGGGGCTTAGGCGGCTACACCTTC	CASTFGGLGGYTF
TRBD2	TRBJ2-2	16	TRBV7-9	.	TGTGCCAGCAGCTTCAGCGGGAGAGATAACACCGGGGAGCTGTTTTTT	CASSFSGRDNTGELFF
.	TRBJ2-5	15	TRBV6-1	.	TGTGCCAGCAGTGAACCCCAGTGGTACCAAGAGACCCAGTACTTC	CASSEPQWYQETQYF
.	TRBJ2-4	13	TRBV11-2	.	TGTGCCAGCAGCCCCCAGTTTCGTAACATTCAGTACTTC	CASSPQFRNIQYF
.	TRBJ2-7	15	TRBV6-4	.	TGTGCCACTCGGGGAAGGAGTCCCGGCCGTTACGAGCAGTACTTC	CATRGRSPGRYEQYF
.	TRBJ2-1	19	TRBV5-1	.	TGCGCCAGCAGCTTGGAGTGGGGGGACACAACCCTTATGCGGAATGAGCAGTTCTTC	CASSLEWGDTTLMRNEQFF
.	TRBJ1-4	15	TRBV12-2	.	TGTGCAAGTCGCTTAGTCAGGGACAGGGACGAAAAACTGTTTTTT	CASRLVRDRDEKLFF
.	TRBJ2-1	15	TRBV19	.	TGTGCCAGTAGTAAAAGGTGGGGGTCCTACAATGAGCAGTTCTTC	CASSKRWGSYNEQFF
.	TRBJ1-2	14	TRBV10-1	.	TGCGCCAGCAGTGACAGACAGATACCCTATGGCTACACCTTC	CASSDRQIPYGYTF
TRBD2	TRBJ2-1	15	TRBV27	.	TGTGCCAGCAGTCCCGGGACTAGCGGGCTCAATGAGCAGTTCTTC	CASSPGTSGLNEQFF
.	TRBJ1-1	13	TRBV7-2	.	TGTGCCAGCAGCTTATATGGGGGCACTGAAGCTTTCTTT	CASSLYGGTEAFF
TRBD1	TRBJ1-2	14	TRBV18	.	TGTGCCAGCTCCTCGGCAGGGGGCGCAGAAGGCTACACCTTC	CASSSAGGAEGYTF
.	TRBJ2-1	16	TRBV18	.	TGTGCCAGCTCACCAAAAGGGACGAACTCCTACAATGAGCAGTTCTTC	CASSPKGTNSYNEQFF
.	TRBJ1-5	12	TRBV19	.	TGTGCCAGTAGTGAGATTTATCAGCCCCAGCATTTT	CASSEIYQPQHF
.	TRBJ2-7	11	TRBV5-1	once	TGCGCCAGCAGCTTGAATAGCGAGCAGTACTTC	CASSLNSEQYF
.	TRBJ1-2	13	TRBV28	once	TGTGCCAGCAGTTTATCGCAGAATTATGGCTACACCTTC	CASSLSQNYGYTF
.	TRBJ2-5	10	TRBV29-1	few	TGCAGCGTTGAAGGGGGGACCCAGTACTTC	CSVEGGTQYF
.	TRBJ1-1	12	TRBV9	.	TGTGCCAGCAGCGAAACGAACACTGAAGCTTTCTTT	CASSETNTEAFF
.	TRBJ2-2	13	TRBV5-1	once	TGCGCCAGCAGCCCAGGAGTCACCGGGGAGCTGTTTTTT	CASSPGVTGELFF
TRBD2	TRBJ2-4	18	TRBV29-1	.	TGCAGCACGTACCAGCGGGAGGGCCGAGTAGAGGCCAAAAACATTCAGTACTTC	CSTYQREGRVEAKNIQYF